The 5 T cell receptor beta chains listed next were all sequenced from one sample in a study of blood T cell repertoires in COVID-19. Assay used: immunoSEQ multiplex PCR; TCRdb lists only in-frame clones, some missing. The top ten hold 1.5% to 2% of the sample, which has about 320,000 clones, about 82% seen once. The sequencing input was peripheral blood. The receptors stem from a woman aged 45-59 years with acute or convalescent COVID-19.

The rearrangement joins TRBV2 to TRBJ2-5; 7 bases are shared with TRBD2. CDR1 SNHLY and CDR2 FYNNEI come from the germline V gene. V was clipped by 6 bases and J by 1 base; unmatched bases: 8. This CDR3 is built from 15 residues. The CDR3 is CASSGGWGIQETQYF. CDR3 DNA: TGTGCCAGCAGCGGGGGGTGGGGCATCCAAGAGACCCAGTACTTC. The full variable domain, with the rest looked up from reference TRBV2 and TRBJ2-5, is EPEVTQTPSHQVTQMGQEVILRCVPISNHLYFYWYRQILGQKVEFLVSFYNNEISEKSEIFDDQFSVERPDGSNFTLKIRSTKLEDSAMYFCASSGGWGIQETQYFGPGTRLLVL.

The V gene is TRBV28, the J gene TRBJ2-5; 9 bases fit TRBD1. V gave up 8 bases and J gave up 4 bases; unmatched junction bases: 11. The germline CDR1 and CDR2 sequences are MDHEN and SYDVKM. The CDR3 is 15 residues long. CDR3 sequence reads: CASRLTGGERETQYF. The CDR3 DNA is TGTGCCAGCCGGCTCACAGGGGGCGAGAGAGAGACCCAGTACTTC.

The J gene is TRBJ2-5, the V gene TRBV7-2, with 10 positions matching TRBD2. There are 16 residues in the CDR3. The germline V gene encodes CDR1 SGHTA and CDR2 FQGNSA. Losses at the gene ends were 4 bases for V and 5 bases for J; bases not matched to a gene: 10. CDR3 loop: CASSSQGLAGVETQYF. CDR3 DNA: TGTGCCAGCAGCTCCCAGGGCCTAGCGGGAGTTGAGACCCAGTACTTC.

The rearrangement joins TRBV4-3 to TRBJ2-2, with D tentatively TRBD1 (6 bases). Looked up from germline, CDR1 is LGHNA and CDR2 is YSLEER. The CDR3 spans 17 residues. V lost 3 bases and J lost 1, with 15 bases in between. The CDR3 region has the DNA TGCGCCAGCAGCCACTCTGCCAGGGGCCGGAACACCGGGGAGCTGTTTTTT. Protein product: CASSHSARGRNTGELFF.

The V gene is TRBV5-1, the J gene TRBJ2-2; 12 positions match TRBD1. The trim removed 3 bases at V and 6 bases at J, leaving 6 bases unmatched. The CDR3 runs 16 residues. Germline lookup yields CDR1 SGHRS and CDR2 YFSETQ. CDR3 protein: CASSYLGQGAAGELFF. CDR3 nucleotide sequence: TGCGCCAGCAGCTACCTGGGACAGGGGGCTGCCGGGGAGCTGTTTTTT. The complete variable domain, with remaining parts taken from reference TRBV5-1 and TRBJ2-2, reads KAGVTQTPRYLIKTRGQQVTLSCSPISGHRSVSWYQQTPGQGLQFLFEYFSETQRNKGNFPGRFSGRQFSNSRSEMNVSTLELGDSALYLCASSYLGQGAAGELFFGEGSRLTVL.